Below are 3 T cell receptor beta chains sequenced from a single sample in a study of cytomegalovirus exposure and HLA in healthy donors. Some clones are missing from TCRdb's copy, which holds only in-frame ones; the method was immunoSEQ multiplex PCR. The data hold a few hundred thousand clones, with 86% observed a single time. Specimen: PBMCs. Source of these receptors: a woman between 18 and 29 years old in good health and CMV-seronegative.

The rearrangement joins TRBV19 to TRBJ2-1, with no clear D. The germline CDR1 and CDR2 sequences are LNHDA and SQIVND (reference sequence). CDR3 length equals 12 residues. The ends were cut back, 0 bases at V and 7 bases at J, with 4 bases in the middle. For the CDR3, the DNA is TGTGCCAGTAGTATAGAAGCAAATGAGCAGTTCTTC. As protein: CASSIEANEQFF.

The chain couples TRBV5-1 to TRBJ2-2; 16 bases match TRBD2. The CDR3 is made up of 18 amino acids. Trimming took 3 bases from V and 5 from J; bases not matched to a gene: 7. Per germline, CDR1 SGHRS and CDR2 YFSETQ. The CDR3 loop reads CASSSGLAGGPGTGELFF. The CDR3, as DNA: TGCGCCAGCAGCTCGGGACTAGCGGGAGGGCCGGGAACCGGGGAGCTGTTTTTT.

CDR3 region: CATSGLAGMGDTQYF. The CDR3 DNA reads as TGTGCCACCAGCGGACTAGCGGGAATGGGTGATACGCAGTATTTT. The chain carries TRBV15 and TRBJ2-3; 12 nucleotides agree with TRBD2. Per germline, CDR1 LNHNV and CDR2 YYDKDF (reference sequence). CDR3 size: 15 residues. J lost 6 bases, V lost 5 bases, and 6 bases had no gene match.